This T cell receptor (beta chain) was captured by sequencing in a study of T cell responses to AZD1222 COVID-19 vaccine. CDR1 is SEHNR and CDR2 is FQNEAQ in the germline V gene (reference sequence). CDR3 length: 18 residues. Germline trimming cut 5 bases from V and 4 bases from J; bases unmatched to any gene: 16. This table comes from immunoSEQ multiplex PCR, and its TCRdb copy is limited to in-frame clones, with some not included. Of some 120,000 clones in the sample, 70% to 90% were seen once. The sequence was obtained from an adult in good health. V usage is TRBV7-9 and J usage is TRBJ2-7; TRBD1 matches at 11 bases. The material sequenced was peripheral blood, taken on day 0 of AZD1222 vaccination. The CDR3 here is CASSQSSGTGGNWYEQYF. The CDR3 nucleotides are TGTGCCAGCAGCCAAAGTTCCGGGACAGGGGGAAATTGGTACGAGCAGTACTTC.